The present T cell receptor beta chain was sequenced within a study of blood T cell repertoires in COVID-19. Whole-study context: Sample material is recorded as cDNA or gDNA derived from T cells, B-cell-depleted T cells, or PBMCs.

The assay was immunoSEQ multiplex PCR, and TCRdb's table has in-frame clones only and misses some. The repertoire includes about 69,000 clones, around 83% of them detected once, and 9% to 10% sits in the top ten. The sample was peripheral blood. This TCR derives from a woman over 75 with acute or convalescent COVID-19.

The chain's CDR3 is CASSPRTGVSPLHF. For the CDR3, the DNA is TGTGCCAGCAGCCCCAGGACAGGGGTCTCACCCCTCCACTTT. This rearrangement joins TRBV7-9 to TRBJ1-6, with 9 nucleotides matching TRBD1. The germline gives CDR1 SEHNR, CDR2 FQNEAQ (reference sequence). V lost 5 bases to trimming and J lost 10 bases; unmatched junction nucleotides: 6. This CDR3 comprises 14 residues.